What follows are 32 T cell receptor beta chains derived from one specimen sequenced in a study of T cell clones after liver transplantation. The repertoire was sequenced with immunoSEQ multiplex PCR; TCRdb's copy has only in-frame clones and lacks some. The data contain tens of thousands of clones, over 70% of them singletons. The sample here was CD4+ T cells from blood, taken 12 months after liver transplant. These receptors were obtained from a human patient who received a liver transplant. The graft donor may account for some of the T cells.

V and J are TRBV7-2 and TRBJ1-5; no clear D. Trimming left V 5 bases short and J 7 bases short, with 12 bases between. This CDR3 has 13 residues. The germline gives CDR1 SGHTA, CDR2 FQGNSA. CDR3 in amino acids: CASSPEVPQPQHF. DNA of the CDR3: TGTGCCAGCAGCCCTGAGGTACCACAGCCCCAGCATTTT.

V is TRBV5-4 and J is TRBJ2-1; 11 bases are shared with TRBD2. CDR1 SGHNT and CDR2 YYREEE come from the germline V gene (reference sequence). V shed 4 bases, J shed 8 bases, and the junction held 8 bases outside the gene matches. The CDR3 runs to 15 residues. CDR3 bases: TGTGCCAGCAGCCCGCAGGGACTAGCGGCGTATGAGCAGTTCTTC. This encodes CASSPQGLAAYEQFF.

V and J are TRBV6-1 and TRBJ2-7; 9 bases match TRBD2. The CDR3 loop spans 12 amino acids. J lost 5 bases, V lost 10 bases, and 6 bases had no gene match. Germline values: CDR1 MNHNS, CDR2 SASEGT. CDR3 protein: CATRRGGNEQYF. The CDR3 nucleotides are TGTGCCACCAGGCGGGGGGGGAACGAGCAGTACTTC.

This clone has only a few counts. The chain carries TRBV28 and TRBJ2-7; D gene ambiguous. Germline V gives CDR1 MDHEN, CDR2 SYDVKM. The CDR3 length is 12 residues. V lost 6 bases to trimming and J lost 1 base, with 7 bases between them. This CDR3 is CASSTTSYEQYF. Here the CDR3 DNA reads TGTGCCAGCAGCACTACGTCCTACGAGCAGTACTTC.

The CDR3 bases are TGTGCCAGCTCACCGGACAGGGGGCAAGGCTACACCTTC. This codes for CASSPDRGQGYTF. This chain links TRBV18 with TRBJ1-2; 11 positions match TRBD1. From germline, CDR1 is KGHSH and CDR2 LQKENI. This CDR3 spans 13 amino acids. The V gene end was trimmed by 3 bases and the J gene end by 8 bases; junction bases not matched to a gene: 2.

V and J are TRBV21-1 and TRBJ2-3; the table names TRBD1, a call not compared with the DNA. TRBV21-1 corresponds to a pseudogene. The CDR3 contains 14 residues. CDR3 amino acids: CASSKRGNADTQYF. The CDR3 DNA reads as TGTGCCAGCAGCAAGAGGGGGAATGCAGATACGCAGTATTTT.

The chain links TRBV7-3 to TRBJ2-5; TRBD1 aligns across 9 bases. Germline CDR1 and CDR2: SGHTA and FQGTGA. The CDR3 consists of 14 residues. V was pared by 4 bases and J by 5 bases, with 5 bases of the junction left unmatched. The CDR3: CASSSQGAEETQYF. CDR3 DNA: TGTGCCAGCAGCTCACAGGGGGCGGAGGAGACCCAGTACTTC.

This clone showed up just once. The chain uses TRBV28 and TRBJ2-1, with no clear D. The CDR3 loop spans 12 amino acids. With 10 bases removed from V and 3 bases from J, the gap between germline ends came to 10 bases. CDR1 and CDR2 from the germline V gene are MDHEN and SYDVKM. In DNA form, the CDR3 reads TGTGCCATACAACCTCGCTACAATGAGCAGTTCTTC. Translation gives CAIQPRYNEQFF.

V and J are TRBV7-2 and TRBJ1-2; D is unresolved. In germline, CDR1 is SGHTA, CDR2 FQGNSA. V lost 2 bases and J lost 5, with 9 bases in between. The CDR3 sequence is 13 residues long. The CDR3: CASSLRPVYGYTF. The CDR3 nucleotides are TGTGCCAGCAGCTTACGACCGGTTTATGGCTACACCTTC. Drawing the rest from reference TRBV7-2 and TRBJ1-2, the complete variable domain is GAGVSQSPSNKVTEKGKDVELRCDPISGHTALYWYRQSLGQGLEFLIYFQGNSAPDKSGLPSDRFSAERTGGSVSTLTIQRTQQEDSAVYLCASSLRPVYGYTFGSGTRLTVV.

CDR3 residues: CASSLWAGQSNTEAFF. Here the CDR3 DNA reads TGCGCCAGCAGCTTGTGGGCGGGACAGTCGAACACTGAAGCTTTCTTT. The J gene is TRBJ1-1, the V gene TRBV5-1; 7 bases are a match to TRBD1. The CDR3 runs 16 residues. V was pared by 1 base and J by 1 base, with 7 bases of the junction left unmatched. Germline loops: CDR1 SGHRS, CDR2 YFSETQ.

Only a few counts were recorded for this clone. V and J are TRBV7-3 and TRBJ2-4; the D gene is possibly TRBD2 (6 bases). Germline CDR1 SGHTA, CDR2 FQGTGA. This CDR3 has 16 residues. V was shortened by 1 base and J by 3 bases, with 13 bases between the two germline ends. The CDR3 coding sequence is TGTGCCAGCAGCTTAAGTGGAGGGCAGGGCAAAAACATTCAGTACTTC. This encodes CASSLSGGQGKNIQYF.

This sequence joins TRBV19 and TRBJ1-5; TRBD1 might be the D (5 bases). CDR3 size: 17 residues. CDR1 is LNHDA and CDR2 is SQIVND in the germline V gene (reference sequence). V was shortened by 1 base and J by 6 bases, with 19 bases between the two germline ends. This CDR3 is CASSIAETTAEAQPQHF. CDR3 DNA sequence: TGTGCCAGTAGTATAGCCGAAACGACAGCGGAGGCTCAGCCCCAGCATTTT.

The rearrangement uses TRBV28 and TRBJ2-7; D may match TRBD1 or TRBD2 (6 bases each). The CDR3 contains 14 residues. Trimming shortened V by 6 bases and J by 2 bases, and 14 bases separated the two germline ends. Germline loops: CDR1 MDHEN, CDR2 SYDVKM. In nucleotides, the CDR3 is TGTGCCAGCAGCTCGCAGGGGAGGCCCTACGAGCAGTACTTC. Protein product: CASSSQGRPYEQYF.

The chain has TRBV11-2 and TRBJ1-3; D is ambiguous. Germline V CDR1 and CDR2: SGHAT, FQNNGV. This CDR3 is 14 amino acids long. V lost 5 bases, J lost 2 bases, and 10 bases lay in between. The CDR3 nucleotides are TGTGCCAGCAGCGAACGGTGGACTGGAAACACCATATATTTT. Amino acid sequence: CASSERWTGNTIYF.

The chain has TRBV7-9 and TRBJ1-1; D remains ambiguous. This CDR3 has 15 residues. Deletions cut 1 base from V and 1 base from J, with 10 bases between. Germline V lookup: CDR1 SEHNR, CDR2 FQNEAQ (reference sequence). CDR3 in DNA: TGTGCCAGCAGCTTAGTTTCAGGCAAGAACACTGAAGCTTTCTTT. Encoded protein: CASSLVSGKNTEAFF.

This clone has a single count. V gene TRBV28 combines with J gene TRBJ2-7, with D unresolved. Germline V gives CDR1 MDHEN, CDR2 SYDVKM. V lost 5 bases and J 2 bases, leaving 19 bases between the germline ends. The CDR3 extends over 16 amino acids. Here the CDR3 reads CASSVTSGPTPYEQYF. Here the CDR3 DNA reads TGTGCCAGCAGTGTTACTTCGGGCCCAACTCCCTACGAGCAGTACTTC.

The chain uses TRBV7-3 and TRBJ2-1; a possible D gene is TRBD1 (5 bases). V lost 8 bases, J lost 3 bases, and 11 bases lay in between. There are 13 residues in the CDR3. Germline-derived CDR1 and CDR2 are SGHTA and FQGTGA. The CDR3 reads CASCRDSYNEQFF. CDR3 nucleotides: TGTGCCAGCTGTCGCGACAGCTACAATGAGCAGTTCTTC.

V usage is TRBV7-9 and J usage is TRBJ2-7, with D perhaps matching TRBD2 (6 bases). CDR3 length: 15 amino acids. The V and J ends lost 3 bases and 3 bases respectively, with 15 bases between them. Germline V gene sequence: CDR1 SEHNR, CDR2 FQNEAQ (reference sequence). CDR3 DNA sequence: TGTGCCAGCAGCTTTGGCGGGAAAATTAACTACGAGCAGTACTTC. It codes for CASSFGGKINYEQYF.

V gene TRBV5-1 combines with J gene TRBJ1-4, with D perhaps matching TRBD1 (5 bases). V lost 0 bases and J 6 bases, leaving 15 bases between the germline ends. This CDR3 spans 16 amino acids. Germline loops: CDR1 SGHRS, CDR2 YFSETQ. The CDR3 loop reads CASSLAGATRDEKLFF. CDR3 in DNA: TGCGCCAGCAGCTTGGCCGGGGCCACTAGGGATGAAAAACTGTTTTTT.

The chain's CDR3 is CASSLGTGSYGYTF. The CDR3 DNA reads TGTGCCAGCAGTTTGGGGACAGGGAGCTATGGCTACACCTTC. V gene TRBV28 combines with J gene TRBJ1-2, with TRBD1 identical over 9 bases. Trimming took 3 bases from V and 4 from J; bases not matched to a gene: 3. CDR1 is MDHEN, CDR2 SYDVKM, per germline. This CDR3 has 14 amino acids.

The CDR3 sequence: CASSSGPTVYGYTF. The CDR3 DNA sequence: TGTGCCAGCAGTTCGGGACCGACCGTCTATGGCTACACCTTC. The genes are TRBV6-1 and TRBJ1-2, with D tentatively TRBD1 (5 bases). V was cut by 5 bases and J by 4 bases, with 14 bases left in between. In germline, CDR1 is MNHNS, CDR2 SASEGT. The CDR3 runs 14 residues.

The chain joins TRBV28 to TRBJ2-7; TRBD1 matches at 9 bases. V was clipped by 3 bases and J by 6 bases; unmatched bases: 9. Germline assignment: CDR1 MDHEN and CDR2 SYDVKM. The CDR3 consists of 15 residues. CDR3 nucleotides: TGTGCCAGCAGTTTCTTTGACAGGGGGTTGTTCGAGCAGTACTTC. It yields the protein CASSFFDRGLFEQYF. The whole variable domain, remainder taken from reference TRBV28 and TRBJ2-7, is DVKVTQSSRYLVKRTGEKVFLECVQDMDHENMFWYRQDPGLGLRLIYFSYDVKMKEKGDIPEGYSVSREKKERFSLILESASTNQTSMYLCASSFFDRGLFEQYFGPGTRLTVT.

The chain uses TRBV28 and TRBJ1-3, with D hard to call. The CDR3 is 15 residues long. The ends were cut back, 3 bases at V and 2 bases at J, with 11 bases in the middle. Germline V gives CDR1 MDHEN, CDR2 SYDVKM. CDR3 sequence: CASSLKGVPGNTIYF. CDR3 coding DNA: TGTGCCAGCAGTTTGAAGGGTGTCCCTGGAAACACCATATATTTT.

This clone was counted a single time. The CDR3 region is CASSPSWGNQPQHF. CDR3 nucleotide sequence: TGTGCCAGCAGTCCGTCGTGGGGCAATCAGCCCCAGCATTTT. The rearrangement uses TRBV2 and TRBJ1-5; D is ambiguous. Per germline, CDR1 SNHLY and CDR2 FYNNEI. This CDR3 is built from 14 residues. The V end was cut by 5 bases, the J end by 2 bases, with 10 bases between.

This clone was observed a handful of times. V and J are TRBV15 and TRBJ2-7, with D uncertain. This CDR3 is built from 12 residues. From germline, CDR1 is LNHNV and CDR2 YYDKDF (reference sequence). V lost 1 base to trimming and J lost 3 bases, with 4 bases between them. CDR3 in DNA: TGTGCCACCAGCAGAGGAGTCTACGAGCAGTACTTC. It encodes CATSRGVYEQYF.

This clone appeared once. The chain links TRBV5-1 to TRBJ2-7; D is ambiguous. Germline CDR1 and CDR2: SGHRS and YFSETQ. V shed 4 bases and J shed 1 base, with 9 bases lying between them. The CDR3 is 13 amino acids. CDR3 in amino acids: CASSPQRSYEQYF. CDR3 nucleotide sequence: TGCGCCAGCAGCCCACAGAGGTCCTACGAGCAGTACTTC.

The rearrangement joins TRBV11-2 to TRBJ2-5, with TRBD2 identical over 14 bases. CDR1 SGHAT and CDR2 FQNNGV come from the germline V gene. V shed 3 bases and J 4 bases; nucleotides not matched to a gene: 7. The CDR3 has 17 residues. The CDR3 protein is CASSFAGTSGSLETQYF. The CDR3 DNA reads TGTGCCAGCAGCTTTGCAGGGACTAGCGGGAGTTTAGAGACCCAGTACTTC.

The chain couples TRBV5-1 to TRBJ1-2, with D maybe TRBD1 (5 bases). The CDR3 runs 14 residues. Trimming took off 5 bases at V and 8 bases at J, with 19 bases between the two ends. Germline values: CDR1 SGHRS, CDR2 YFSETQ. CDR3 residues: CASRGTGPEEGYTF. CDR3 in DNA: TGCGCCAGCAGGGGGACCGGTCCCGAGGAGGGCTACACCTTC.

This chain uses TRBV7-2 with TRBJ2-5, with D unresolved. CDR3 length equals 12 residues. CDR1 and CDR2 (germline): SGHTA, FQGNSA. Trimming took off 1 base at V and 5 bases at J, with 5 bases between the two ends. CDR3: CASSLGAETQYF. Written as DNA, the CDR3 is TGTGCCAGCAGCTTAGGGGCGGAGACCCAGTACTTC.

This chain joins TRBV10-2 and TRBJ2-7, with D uncertain. This CDR3 has 12 residues. V lost 7 bases and J lost 0, with 7 bases in between. Germline assignment: CDR1 WSHSY and CDR2 SAAADI. This CDR3 is CASTSSSYEQYF. The CDR3 coding sequence is TGCGCCAGCACTTCAAGCTCCTACGAGCAGTACTTC.

The chain couples TRBV2 to TRBJ1-2; tentative D call: TRBD1 (6 bases). The CDR3 is 12 amino acids. CDR1 is SNHLY and CDR2 is FYNNEI in the germline V gene. V dropped 6 bases and J dropped 13 bases, with 18 bases sitting between them. The CDR3 DNA is TGTGCCAGCAGGGGAGAGGGAAAGGGGGGCACCTTC. Encoded protein: CASRGEGKGGTF.

The V gene is TRBV28, the J gene TRBJ2-6; TRBD2 is a possible D gene (7 bases). The V end lost 7 bases, the J end lost 3 bases, and 16 bases lay between the germline ends. Germline CDR1 is MDHEN and CDR2 is SYDVKM. This CDR3 contains 16 residues. The CDR3 DNA sequence: TGTGCCAGCACCGAAGGGGGGGCTCGTGGGGCCAACGTCCTGACTTTC. Residues: CASTEGGARGANVLTF.